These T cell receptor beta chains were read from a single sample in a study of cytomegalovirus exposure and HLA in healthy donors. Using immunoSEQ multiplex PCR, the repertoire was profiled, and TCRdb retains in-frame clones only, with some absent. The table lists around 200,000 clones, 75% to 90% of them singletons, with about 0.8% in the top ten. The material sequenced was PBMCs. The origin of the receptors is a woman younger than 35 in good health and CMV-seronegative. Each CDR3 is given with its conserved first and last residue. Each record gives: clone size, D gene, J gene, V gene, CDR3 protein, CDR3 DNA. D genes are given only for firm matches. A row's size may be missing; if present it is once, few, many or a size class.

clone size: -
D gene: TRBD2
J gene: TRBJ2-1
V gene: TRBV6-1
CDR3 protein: CASRTTSGYYNEQFF
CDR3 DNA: TGTGCCAGCAGGACCACTAGCGGATACTACAATGAGCAGTTCTTC

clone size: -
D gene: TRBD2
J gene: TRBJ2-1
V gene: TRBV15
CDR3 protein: CATSSRLAGGSYNEQFF
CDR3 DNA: TGTGCCACCAGCAGTCGACTAGCGGGCGGCTCCTACAATGAGCAGTTCTTC

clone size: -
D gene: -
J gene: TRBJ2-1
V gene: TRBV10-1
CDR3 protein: CASSDTGFTYNEQFF
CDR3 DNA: TGCGCCAGCAGTGATACAGGGTTTACCTACAATGAGCAGTTCTTC

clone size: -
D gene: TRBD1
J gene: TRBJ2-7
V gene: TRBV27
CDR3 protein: CASREQGASYEQYF
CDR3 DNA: TGTGCCAGCAGGGAACAGGGGGCCTCCTACGAGCAGTACTTC

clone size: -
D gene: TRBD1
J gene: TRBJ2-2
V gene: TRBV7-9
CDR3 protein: CSSSSGQENTGELFF
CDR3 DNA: TGTTCCAGCAGCTCAGGACAGGAGAACACCGGGGAGCTGTTTTTT

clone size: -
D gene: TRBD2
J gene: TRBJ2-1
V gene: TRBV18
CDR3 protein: CASSPSRTSYNEQFF
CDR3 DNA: TGTGCCAGCTCCCCCTCCCGGACTAGCTACAATGAGCAGTTCTTC

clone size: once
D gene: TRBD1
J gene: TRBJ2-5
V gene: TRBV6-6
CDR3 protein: CASSSRTGEGQYF
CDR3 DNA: TGTGCCAGCAGTTCCCGGACAGGGGAGGGCCAGTACTTC

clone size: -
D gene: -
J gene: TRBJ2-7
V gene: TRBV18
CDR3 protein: CASSPTADYEQYF
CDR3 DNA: TGTGCCAGCTCACCAACAGCCGACTACGAGCAGTACTTC

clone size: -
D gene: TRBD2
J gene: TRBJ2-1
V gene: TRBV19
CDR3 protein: CASSPSGGQNNEQFF
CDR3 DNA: TGTGCCAGTAGTCCGAGCGGGGGCCAAAACAATGAGCAGTTCTTC

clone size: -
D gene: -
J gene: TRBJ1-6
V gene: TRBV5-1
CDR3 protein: CASSRGSSYNSPLHF
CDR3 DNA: TGCGCCAGCAGTAGGGGCAGCTCCTATAATTCACCCCTCCACTTT

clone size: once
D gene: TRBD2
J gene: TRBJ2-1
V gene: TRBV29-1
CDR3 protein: CSVEGLAGGYRSYNEQFF
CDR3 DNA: TGCAGCGTTGAAGGTCTAGCGGGGGGGTACCGCTCCTACAATGAGCAGTTCTTC

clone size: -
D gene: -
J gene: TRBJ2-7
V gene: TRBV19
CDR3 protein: CASREGDEQYF
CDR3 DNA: TGTGCCAGTAGGGAGGGAGACGAGCAGTACTTC

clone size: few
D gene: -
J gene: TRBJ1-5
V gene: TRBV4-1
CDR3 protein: CASSQDLSLPQHF
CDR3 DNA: TGCGCCAGCAGCCAAGATTTGAGTTTACCCCAGCATTTT

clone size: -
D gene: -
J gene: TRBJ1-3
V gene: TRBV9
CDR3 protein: CASSTPDRGGNTIYF
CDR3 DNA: TGTGCCAGCAGCACCCCGGACCGAGGGGGAAACACCATATATTTT

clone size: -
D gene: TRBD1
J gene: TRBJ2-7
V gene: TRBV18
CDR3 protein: CASSPLDRVYEQYF
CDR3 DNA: TGTGCCAGCTCACCACTGGACAGGGTCTACGAGCAGTACTTC

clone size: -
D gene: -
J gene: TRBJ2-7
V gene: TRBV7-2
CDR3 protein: CASSSTSGAPSEQYF
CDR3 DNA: TGTGCCAGCAGCTCGACCTCAGGGGCTCCAAGCGAGCAGTACTTC

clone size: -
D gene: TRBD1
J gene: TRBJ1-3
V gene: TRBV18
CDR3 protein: CASSQGTANTIYF
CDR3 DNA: TGTGCCAGCTCGCAGGGGACAGCAAACACCATATATTTT

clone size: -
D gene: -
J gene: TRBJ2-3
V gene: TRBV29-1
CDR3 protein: CSAWVGLTREGTDTQYF
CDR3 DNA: TGCAGCGCTTGGGTGGGGTTGACTCGGGAAGGCACAGATACGCAGTATTTT

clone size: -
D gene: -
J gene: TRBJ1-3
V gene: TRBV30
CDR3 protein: CAHTTDTRGNTIYF
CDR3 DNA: TGTGCCCATACCACCGACACCCGTGGAAACACCATATATTTT

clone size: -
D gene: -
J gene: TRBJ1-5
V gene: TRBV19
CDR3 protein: CASSVPIGQPQHF
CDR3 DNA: TGTGCCAGTAGTGTACCTATCGGGCAGCCCCAGCATTTT

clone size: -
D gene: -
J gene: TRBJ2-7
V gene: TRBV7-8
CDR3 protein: CASSPGLTYEQYF
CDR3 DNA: TGTGCCAGCAGCCCGGGGTTGACCTACGAGCAGTACTTC

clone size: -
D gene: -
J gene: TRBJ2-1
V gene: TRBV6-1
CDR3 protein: CASSEAPTINEQFF
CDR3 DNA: TGTGCCAGCAGTGAAGCACCAACAATTAATGAGCAGTTCTTC

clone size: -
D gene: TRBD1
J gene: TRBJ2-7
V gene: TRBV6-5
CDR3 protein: CASSRDRGSREQYF
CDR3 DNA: TGTGCCAGCAGCCGGGACAGGGGTTCCCGCGAGCAGTACTTC

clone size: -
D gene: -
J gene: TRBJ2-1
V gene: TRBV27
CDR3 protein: CASSSGNLYNEQFF
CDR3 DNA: TGTGCCAGCAGTTCAGGGAATTTGTACAATGAGCAGTTCTTC

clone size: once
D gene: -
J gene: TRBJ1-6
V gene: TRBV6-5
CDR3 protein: CASRPGPGWEALHF
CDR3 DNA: TGTGCCAGCAGACCGGGACCGGGGTGGGAGGCCCTCCACTTT

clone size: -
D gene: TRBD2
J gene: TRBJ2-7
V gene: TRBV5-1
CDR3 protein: CASSAGVSYEQYF
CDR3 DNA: TGCGCCAGCAGCGCGGGAGTATCGTACGAGCAGTACTTC

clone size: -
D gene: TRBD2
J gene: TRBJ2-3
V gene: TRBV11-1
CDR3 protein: CASSLSLAGVGDTQYF
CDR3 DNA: TGTGCCAGCAGCTTATCGTTAGCGGGAGTCGGGGATACGCAGTATTTT

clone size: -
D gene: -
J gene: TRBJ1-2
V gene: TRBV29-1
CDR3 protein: CSVAGVDRANYGYTF
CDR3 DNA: TGCAGCGTCGCAGGCGTGGACAGAGCTAACTATGGCTACACCTTC

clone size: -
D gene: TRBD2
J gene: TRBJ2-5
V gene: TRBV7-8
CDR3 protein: CASSKTSGGREETQYF
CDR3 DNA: TGTGCCAGCAGCAAGACTAGCGGGGGCCGAGAGGAGACCCAGTACTTC

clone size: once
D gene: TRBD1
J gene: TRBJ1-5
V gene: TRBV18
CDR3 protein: CASSPTGVGQPQHF
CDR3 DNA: TGTGCCAGCTCCCCGACAGGGGTAGGACAGCCCCAGCATTTT

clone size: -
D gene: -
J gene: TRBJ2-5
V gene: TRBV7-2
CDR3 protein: CASSFGVEGTQYF
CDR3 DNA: TGTGCCAGCAGCTTCGGGGTTGAGGGGACCCAGTACTTC

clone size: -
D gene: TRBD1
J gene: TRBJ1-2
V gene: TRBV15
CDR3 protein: CATSRPRDRDNYGYTF
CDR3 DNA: TGTGCCACCAGCAGACCACGGGACAGGGATAACTATGGCTACACCTTC

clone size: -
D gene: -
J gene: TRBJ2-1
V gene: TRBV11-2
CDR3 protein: CASSPTRNNEQFF
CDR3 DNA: TGTGCCAGCAGCCCGACTCGTAACAATGAGCAGTTCTTC

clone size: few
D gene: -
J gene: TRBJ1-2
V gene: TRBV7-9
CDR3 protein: CASTPGGGQAYGYTF
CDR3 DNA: TGTGCCAGCACCCCTGGAGGCGGTCAGGCCTATGGCTACACCTTC

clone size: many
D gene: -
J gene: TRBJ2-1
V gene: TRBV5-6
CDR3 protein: CASSLGSLGAFF
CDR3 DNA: TGTGCCAGCAGCTTGGGTAGCTTGGGGGCGTTCTTC

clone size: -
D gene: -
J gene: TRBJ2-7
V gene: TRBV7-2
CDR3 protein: CASSLYYEQYF
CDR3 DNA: TGTGCCAGCAGCCTCTACTACGAGCAGTACTTC

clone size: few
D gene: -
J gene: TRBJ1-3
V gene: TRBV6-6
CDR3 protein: CASRGTLSSGNTIYF
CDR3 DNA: TGTGCCAGCAGGGGGACTCTGAGCTCTGGAAACACCATATATTTT

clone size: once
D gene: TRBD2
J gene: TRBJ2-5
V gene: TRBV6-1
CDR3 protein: CASSEPGGASGGTQYF
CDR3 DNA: TGTGCCAGCAGTGAACCCGGCGGGGCTAGCGGCGGGACCCAGTACTTC

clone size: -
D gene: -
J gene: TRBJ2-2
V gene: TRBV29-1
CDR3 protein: CSVLIGLATGELFF
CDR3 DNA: TGCAGCGTCCTTATTGGACTGGCCACCGGGGAGCTGTTTTTT

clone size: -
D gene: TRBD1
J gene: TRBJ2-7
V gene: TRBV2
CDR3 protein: CASDGQGLSYEQYF
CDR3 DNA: TGTGCCAGCGACGGACAGGGACTCTCCTACGAGCAGTACTTC

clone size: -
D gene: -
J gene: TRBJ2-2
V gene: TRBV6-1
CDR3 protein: CASVLFHTGELFF
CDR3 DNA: TGTGCCAGCGTACTGTTCCACACCGGGGAGCTGTTTTTT

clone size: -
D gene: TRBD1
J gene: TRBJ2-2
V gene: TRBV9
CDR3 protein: CASSRGDRGTGELFF
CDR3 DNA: TGTGCCAGCAGCCGAGGGGACAGGGGAACGGGGGAGCTGTTTTTT

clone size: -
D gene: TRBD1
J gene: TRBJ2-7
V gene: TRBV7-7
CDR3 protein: CASSPGQGNYEQYF
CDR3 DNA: TGTGCCAGCAGCCCGGGACAGGGGAATTACGAGCAGTACTTC

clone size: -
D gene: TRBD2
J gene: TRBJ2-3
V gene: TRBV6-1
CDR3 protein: CAVGRGGRTDTQYF
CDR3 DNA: TGTGCCGTAGGACGGGGGGGCCGCACAGATACGCAGTATTTT

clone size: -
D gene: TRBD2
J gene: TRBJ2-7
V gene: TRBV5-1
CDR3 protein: CASSPGLAGGSYEQYF
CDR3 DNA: TGCGCCAGCAGCCCGGGACTAGCGGGGGGTTCGTACGAGCAGTACTTC

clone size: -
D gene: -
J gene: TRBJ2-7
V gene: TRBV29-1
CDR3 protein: CSVLQGSYEQYF
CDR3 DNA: TGCAGCGTATTACAGGGCTCCTACGAGCAGTACTTC

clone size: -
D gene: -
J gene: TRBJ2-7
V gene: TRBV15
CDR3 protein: CATSRDLDYEQYF
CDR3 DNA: TGTGCCACCAGCAGAGATCTAGACTACGAGCAGTACTTC